This T cell receptor (beta chain) was retrieved from a study of T-cell reconstitution after alpha-beta-depleted transplantation in children. Library preparation (for TCRbeta) was performed with unique molecular identifiers. TCRdb passed the PCR reads through MiXCR, listing each CDR3 protein once. The data hold 120,000 or so distinct CDR3 sequences, with roughly 24% observed a single time. The germline gives CDR1 MNHEY, CDR2 SVGAGI. The CDR3 extends over 15 amino acids. Trimming pared 2 bases from V and 2 bases from J, leaving 13 bases between. Regarding this clonotype: Antigen specificity is unknown.

Whole-study findings and limits: It was reported that alpha-beta T cells came from several hundred expanded graft clones (about two months after transplant). T cells produced anew were the main source of T-cell counts and diversity one year after transplant. Surviving recipient cells, namely T cells and thymic progenitors, were the source of high day-60 TCRbeta diversity in some patients.

V gene TRBV6-5 combines with J gene TRBJ2-7; D possibly corresponds to TRBD1 (5 bases). The material was PBMCs, mostly from graft donor cells, obtained 180 days after TCRalphabeta/CD19-depleted stem cell transplant. The TCR sequence derives from a male patient between 2 and 10 years old who had a stem cell transplant for chronic granulomatous disease, so the T cells may come from the graft donor. Here the CDR3 reads CASSYVWGLAYEQYF. The DNA of the CDR3 is TGTGCCAGCAGTTACGTTTGGGGCCTCGCCTACGAGCAGTACTTC.